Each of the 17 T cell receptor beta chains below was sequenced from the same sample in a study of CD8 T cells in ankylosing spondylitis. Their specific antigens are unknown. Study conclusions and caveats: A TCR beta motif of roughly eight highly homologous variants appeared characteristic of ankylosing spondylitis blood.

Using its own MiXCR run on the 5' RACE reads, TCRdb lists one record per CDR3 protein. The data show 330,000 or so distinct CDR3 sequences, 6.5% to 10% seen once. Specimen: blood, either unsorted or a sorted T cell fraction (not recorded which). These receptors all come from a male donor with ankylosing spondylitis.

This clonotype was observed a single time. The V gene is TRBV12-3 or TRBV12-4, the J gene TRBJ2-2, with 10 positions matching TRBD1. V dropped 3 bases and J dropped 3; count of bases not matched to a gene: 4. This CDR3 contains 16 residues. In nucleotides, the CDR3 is TGTGCCAGCAGTTTGTCCGGGACAGGGGACACCGGGGAGCTGTTTTTT. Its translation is CASSLSGTGDTGELFF.

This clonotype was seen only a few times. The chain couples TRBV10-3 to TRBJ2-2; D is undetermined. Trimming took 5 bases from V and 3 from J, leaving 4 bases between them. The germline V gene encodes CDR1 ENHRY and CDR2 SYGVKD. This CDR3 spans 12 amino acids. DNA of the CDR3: TGTGCCATCAGTCCATACACCGGGGAGCTGTTTTTT. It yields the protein CAISPYTGELFF.

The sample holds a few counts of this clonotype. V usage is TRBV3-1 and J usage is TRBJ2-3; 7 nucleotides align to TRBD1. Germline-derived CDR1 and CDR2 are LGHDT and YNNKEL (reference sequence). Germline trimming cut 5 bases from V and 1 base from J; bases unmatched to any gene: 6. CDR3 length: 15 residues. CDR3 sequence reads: CASSSQGIRTDTQYF. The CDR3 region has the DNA TGTGCCAGCAGCTCACAGGGGATTCGCACAGATACGCAGTATTTT.

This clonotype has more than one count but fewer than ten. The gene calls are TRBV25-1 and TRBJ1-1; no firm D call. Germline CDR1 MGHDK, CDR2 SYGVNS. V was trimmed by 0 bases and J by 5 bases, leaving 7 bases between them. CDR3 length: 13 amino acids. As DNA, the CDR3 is TGTGCCAGCAGTGAATATTGGGCTACTGAAGCTTTCTTT. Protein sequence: CASSEYWATEAFF. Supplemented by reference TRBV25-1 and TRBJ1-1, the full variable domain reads EADIYQTPRYLVIGTGKKITLECSQTMGHDKMYWYQQDPGMELHLIHYSYGVNSTEKGDLSSESTVSRIRTEHFPLTLESARPSHTSQYLCASSEYWATEAFFGQGTRLTVV.

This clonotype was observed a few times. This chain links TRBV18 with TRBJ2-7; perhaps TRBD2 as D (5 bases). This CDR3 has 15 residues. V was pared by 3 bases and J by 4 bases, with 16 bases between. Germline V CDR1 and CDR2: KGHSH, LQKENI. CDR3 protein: CASSPGGGNPYEQYF. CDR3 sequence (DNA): TGTGCCAGCTCACCCGGAGGTGGGAACCCGTACGAGCAGTACTTC. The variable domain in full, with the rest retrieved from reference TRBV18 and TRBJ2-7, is NAGVMQNPRHLVRRRGQEARLRCSPMKGHSHVYWYRQLPEEGLKFMVYLQKENIIDESGMPKERFSAEFPKEGPSILRIQQVVRGDSAAYFCASSPGGGNPYEQYFGPGTRLTVT.

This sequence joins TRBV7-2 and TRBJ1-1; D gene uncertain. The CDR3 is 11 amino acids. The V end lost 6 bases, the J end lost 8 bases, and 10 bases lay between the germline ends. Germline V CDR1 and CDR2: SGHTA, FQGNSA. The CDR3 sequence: CASSRHREAFF. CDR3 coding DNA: TGTGCCAGCAGTCGACACCGAGAAGCTTTCTTT.

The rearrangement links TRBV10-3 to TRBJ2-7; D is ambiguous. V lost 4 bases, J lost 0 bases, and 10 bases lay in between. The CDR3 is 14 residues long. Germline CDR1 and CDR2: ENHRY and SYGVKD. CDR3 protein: CAISGGQSSYEQYF. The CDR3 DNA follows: TGTGCCATCAGTGGAGGCCAGTCCTCCTACGAGCAGTACTTC.

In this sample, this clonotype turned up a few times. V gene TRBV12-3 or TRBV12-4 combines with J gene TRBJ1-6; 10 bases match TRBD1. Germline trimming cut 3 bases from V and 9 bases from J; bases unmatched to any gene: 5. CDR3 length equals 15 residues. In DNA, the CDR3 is TGTGCCAGCAGTTTGGCCCGGGACAGGGGTTCACCCCTCCACTTT. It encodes CASSLARDRGSPLHF.

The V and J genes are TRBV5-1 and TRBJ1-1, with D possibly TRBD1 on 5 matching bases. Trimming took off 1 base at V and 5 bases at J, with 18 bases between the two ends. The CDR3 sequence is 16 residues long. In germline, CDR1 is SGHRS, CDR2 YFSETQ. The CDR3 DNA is TGCGCCAGCAGCTTGCCTGGGGCAGGGCGTGGTACTGAAGCTTTCTTT. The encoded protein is CASSLPGAGRGTEAFF.

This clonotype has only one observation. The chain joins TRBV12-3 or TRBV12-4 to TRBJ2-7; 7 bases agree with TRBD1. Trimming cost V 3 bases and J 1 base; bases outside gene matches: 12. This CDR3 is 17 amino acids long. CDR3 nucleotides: TGTGCCAGCAGTTTGGTCAGGGACAGCCTTAGTTCCTACGAGCAGTACTTC. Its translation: CASSLVRDSLSSYEQYF.

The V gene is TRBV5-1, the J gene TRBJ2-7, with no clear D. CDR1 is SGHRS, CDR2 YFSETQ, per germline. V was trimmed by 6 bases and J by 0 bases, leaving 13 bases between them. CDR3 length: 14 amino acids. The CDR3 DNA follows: TGCGCCAGCAAGGTCCAGGTCGGCTCCTACGAGCAGTACTTC. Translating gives CASKVQVGSYEQYF.

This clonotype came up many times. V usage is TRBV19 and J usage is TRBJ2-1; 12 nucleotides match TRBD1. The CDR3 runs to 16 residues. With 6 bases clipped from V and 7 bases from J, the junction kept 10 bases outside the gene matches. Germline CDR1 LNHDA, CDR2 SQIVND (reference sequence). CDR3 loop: CASSPLGQGAWNEQFF. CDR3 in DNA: TGTGCCAGTAGCCCTCTGGGACAGGGGGCATGGAATGAGCAGTTCTTC.

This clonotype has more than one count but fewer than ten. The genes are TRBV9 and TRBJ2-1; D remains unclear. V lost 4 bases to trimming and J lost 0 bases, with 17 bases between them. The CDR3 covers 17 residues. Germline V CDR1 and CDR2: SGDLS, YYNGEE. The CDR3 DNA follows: TGTGCCAGCAGCCCTAGACTCCCCGAGAGCTCCTACAATGAGCAGTTCTTC. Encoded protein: CASSPRLPESSYNEQFF.

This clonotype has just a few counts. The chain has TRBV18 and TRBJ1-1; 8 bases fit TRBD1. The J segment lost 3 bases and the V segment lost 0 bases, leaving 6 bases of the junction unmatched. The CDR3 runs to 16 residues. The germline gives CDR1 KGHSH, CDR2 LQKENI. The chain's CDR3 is CASSPPIAGGDTEAFF. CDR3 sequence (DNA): TGTGCCAGCTCACCACCGATCGCAGGGGGCGACACTGAAGCTTTCTTT.

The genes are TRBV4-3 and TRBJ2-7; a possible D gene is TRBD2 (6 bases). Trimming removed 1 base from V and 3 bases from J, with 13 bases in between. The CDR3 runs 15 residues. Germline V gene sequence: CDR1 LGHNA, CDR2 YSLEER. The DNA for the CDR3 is TGCGCCAGCAGCCAAGGGTCGGGAGCGTACTACGAGCAGTACTTC. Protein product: CASSQGSGAYYEQYF.

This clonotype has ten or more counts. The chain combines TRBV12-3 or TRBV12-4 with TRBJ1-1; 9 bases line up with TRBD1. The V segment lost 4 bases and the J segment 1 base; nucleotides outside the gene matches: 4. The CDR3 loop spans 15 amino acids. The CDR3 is CASSSPDRGNTEAFF. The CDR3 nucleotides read TGTGCCAGCAGTTCCCCGGACAGGGGGAACACTGAAGCTTTCTTT.

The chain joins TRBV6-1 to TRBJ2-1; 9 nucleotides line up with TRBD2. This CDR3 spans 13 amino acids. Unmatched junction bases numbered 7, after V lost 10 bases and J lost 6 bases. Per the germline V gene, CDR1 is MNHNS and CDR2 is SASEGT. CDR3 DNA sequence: TGTGCCACCAATAGCGGGAGTGGCAATGAGCAGTTCTTC. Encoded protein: CATNSGSGNEQFF.